A selection of T cell receptor beta chains follows, all from one sample in a study of CD8 T cells in ankylosing spondylitis. TCRdb used MiXCR to reprocess the 5' RACE reads, holding one entry per CDR3 protein. Of 650,000 to 800,000 distinct CDR3 sequences listed, around 20% are singletons. The material sequenced was blood, either unsorted or a sorted T cell fraction (not recorded which). The source is a male donor with ankylosing spondylitis. Each CDR3 is given with its conserved first and last residue. The D gene is left open where the match is weak. Rows may omit the clone size; those that give it use once, few, many or a size class.

J,size,D,V,DNA,CDR3
TRBJ2-3,once,.,TRBV4-1,TGCGCCAGCAGCCAGAGAGAGGGGGGCGGCACAGATACGCAGTATTTT,CASSQREGGGTDTQYF
TRBJ2-6,few,.,TRBV20-1,TGCAGTGTTGAGCCTAGCTCTGGGGCCAACGTCCTGACTTTC,CSVEPSSGANVLTF
TRBJ1-1,few,.,TRBV4-2,TGTGCCAGCAGCCCCCGACGGCTTATGAACACTGAAGCTTTCTTT,CASSPRRLMNTEAFF
TRBJ2-7,.,.,TRBV29-1,TGCAGCGTTGAAACCCCTAGCAGCCGTCCCTACGAGCAGTACTTC,CSVETPSSRPYEQYF
TRBJ2-7,few,.,TRBV28,TGTGCCAGCAGTACCTGGATGAGTAACAGAGACTCCTACGAGCAGTACTTC,CASSTWMSNRDSYEQYF
TRBJ1-2,.,.,TRBV6-1,TGTGCCAGCAGCCGGGGGGGGGTCTATGGCTACACCTTC,CASSRGGVYGYTF
TRBJ1-1,.,.,TRBV5-1,TGCGCCAGCAGCTTGGAAGGGACGTGGAACACTGAAGCTTTCTTT,CASSLEGTWNTEAFF
TRBJ2-7,.,.,TRBV9,TGTGCCAGCAGCAATCTCGACAGGAACGAGCAGTACTTC,CASSNLDRNEQYF
TRBJ1-1,.,.,TRBV4-3,TGCGCCAGCAGCCAAGATAGGGGGGGGCAGACGAACACTGAAGCTTTCTTT,CASSQDRGGQTNTEAFF
TRBJ2-7,many,TRBD2,TRBV29-1,TGCAGCGTTGACGGGACTAGATGCCGCGAGCAGTACTTC,CSVDGTRCREQYF
TRBJ2-5,.,.,TRBV6-1,TGTGCCATCTCCGGGACAACGCAAGAGACCCAGTACTTC,CAISGTTQETQYF
TRBJ2-5,many,.,TRBV29-1,TGCAGCGTTGAAGGGCACCAAGAGACCCAGTACTTC,CSVEGHQETQYF
TRBJ2-1,.,TRBD1,TRBV24-1,TGTGCCACCGGCGACCGGGACAGGGTTAACAATGAGCAGTTCTTC,CATGDRDRVNNEQFF
TRBJ1-5,few,.,TRBV6-5,TGTGCCAGCAGTTACGGGGGTCAGGGACAGCCCCAGCATTTT,CASSYGGQGQPQHF
TRBJ2-3,few,TRBD2,TRBV20-1,TGCAGTGCTAGTGTTAGCGGGGGGGGAAAGAGCACAGATACGCAGTATTTT,CSASVSGGGKSTDTQYF
TRBJ2-7,.,TRBD2,TRBV11-2,TGTGCCAGCAGCTCCCCAGGGACTAGCGGGAGTTGGAGCTCCTACGAGCAGTACTTC,CASSSPGTSGSWSSYEQYF